Below are 22 T cell receptor beta chains sequenced from a single sample in a study of neurological immune-mediated disorders. Using its own MiXCR run on the 5' RACE reads, TCRdb lists one record per CDR3 protein. The table lists around 70,000 distinct CDR3 sequences, around 5% of them singletons. The sample comprised PBMCs. These receptors were obtained from a woman aged 25 to 39 with multiple sclerosis.

This clonotype showed up many times. This chain joins TRBV15 and TRBJ2-3, with 11 bases aligning to TRBD2. CDR3 size: 15 residues. CDR1 is LNHNV and CDR2 is YYDKDF in the germline V gene (reference sequence). V lost 0 bases, J lost 8 bases, and 4 bases stayed unmatched. The CDR3 DNA is TGTGCCACCAGCAGAGAGGGGACTAGCGGAGGTACGCAGTATTTT. Amino acids: CATSREGTSGGTQYF.

In its sample, this clonotype is medium-sized. CDR3 in DNA: TGCAGTGCTAGAGATGGAAGCGGGGGGGACACAGATACGCAGTATTTT. Amino acids: CSARDGSGGDTDTQYF. This chain connects TRBV20-1 to TRBJ2-3; the match to TRBD2 covers 10 bases. The CDR3 covers 16 residues. V lost 0 bases to trimming and J lost 2 bases; unmatched junction nucleotides: 5. Per the germline V gene, CDR1 is DFQATT and CDR2 is SNEGSKA (reference sequence).

This clonotype was observed many times. This chain joins TRBV4-1 and TRBJ1-5, with TRBD1 as a possible D gene (6 bases). CDR1 is MGHRA and CDR2 is YSYEKL in the germline V gene. The CDR3 runs 13 residues. V lost 8 bases and J lost 3, with 11 bases in between. Here the CDR3 DNA reads TGCGCCAGCGGCACAGGGCCCAATCAGCCCCAGCATTTT. It codes for CASGTGPNQPQHF.

This clonotype was counted many times. V gene TRBV10-2 combines with J gene TRBJ1-5, with unresolved D. Germline-derived CDR1 and CDR2 are WSHSY and SAAADI. V was pared by 10 bases and J by 0 bases, with 13 bases between. The CDR3 is 14 amino acids. CDR3 coding DNA: TGCGCCACCCAGGTCAGCTATAGCAATCAGCCCCAGCATTTT. Protein sequence: CATQVSYSNQPQHF.

As regards this clonotype: A read error may be the cause here, since a much bigger clone is one base away. The genes are TRBV6-6 and TRBJ1-2; 9 nucleotides agree with TRBD1. After removal of 6 bases from V and 4 bases from J, the junction contained 9 bases not matched to a gene. Per the germline V gene, CDR1 is MNHNY and CDR2 is SVGAGI (reference sequence). CDR3 length: 15 amino acids. The CDR3 loop reads CASSPQGATFYGYTF. CDR3 bases: TGTGCCAGCAGCCCACAGGGGGCCACTTTCTATGGCTACACCTTC.

This clonotype was counted many times. The junction departs from germline at one end; a sequencing error may be responsible. This chain uses TRBV20-1 with TRBJ1-5, with TRBD1 identical over 11 bases. Germline lookup yields CDR1 DFQATT and CDR2 SNEGSKA (reference sequence). The CDR3 is 13 amino acids. This chain's CDR3 is CSAPGQGGQPQNF. Written as DNA, the CDR3 is TGCAGTGCCCCGGGACAGGGGGGCCAGCCCCAGAATTTT.

The table lists this clonotype with many counts. The CDR3 reads CASSEWTGSSYEQYF. As DNA, the CDR3 is TGTGCCAGCAGTGAATGGACAGGCAGCTCCTACGAGCAGTACTTC. The V and J genes are TRBV12-3 or TRBV12-4 and TRBJ2-7; 7 bases line up with TRBD1. The trim removed 5 bases at V and 0 bases at J, leaving 7 bases unmatched. The CDR3 has 15 amino acids.

There are many counts of this clonotype. The chain recombines TRBV6-6 with TRBJ1-2; no definite D call. The CDR3 covers 14 residues. Trimming cost V 6 bases and J 1 base, with 12 bases left between them. CDR1 is MNHNY, CDR2 SVGAGI, per germline (reference sequence). The DNA for the CDR3 is TGTGCCAGCAGGACGGACCTGGATAACTATGGCTACACCTTC. This encodes CASRTDLDNYGYTF.

This clonotype was found many times. The gene calls are TRBV7-2 and TRBJ2-7, with 7 nucleotides matching TRBD1. CDR3 size: 17 residues. Germline values: CDR1 SGHTA, CDR2 FQGNSA. J gave up 0 bases and V 3 bases, and 11 bases lay outside the gene matches. The CDR3 spells CASSFNWIRDSSYEQYF. The CDR3, as DNA: TGTGCCAGCAGCTTTAATTGGATCCGGGACAGCTCCTACGAGCAGTACTTC.

The chain employs TRBV20-1 and TRBJ2-7; D not resolved. The CDR3 is made up of 14 amino acids. Germline V gene sequence: CDR1 DFQATT, CDR2 SNEGSKA (reference sequence). V lost 0 bases and J 2 bases, leaving 11 bases between the germline ends. The CDR3 loop reads CSARDVERTYEQYF. Here the CDR3 DNA reads TGCAGTGCTAGAGATGTAGAAAGAACCTACGAGCAGTACTTC.

This clonotype came up many times. The chain uses TRBV20-1 and TRBJ1-1, with D perhaps matching TRBD1 (6 bases). The CDR3 runs 17 residues. The V gene lost 3 bases and the J gene lost 0 bases, with 20 bases spanning the gap. The germline V gene has CDR1 DFQATT and CDR2 SNEGSKA (reference sequence). The CDR3 DNA reads as TGCAGTGCTAGCACGCATCGGACAGTCCCGCTGAACACTGAAGCTTTCTTT. It yields the protein CSASTHRTVPLNTEAFF.

Ten or more counts support this clonotype. As DNA, the CDR3 is TGTGCCAGCAGCTGGGGCGGCGGGGACTTTCAAGAGACCCAGTACTTC. This codes for CASSWGGGDFQETQYF. The chain employs TRBV5-6 and TRBJ2-5; TRBD2 is a possible D gene (6 bases). The CDR3 loop spans 16 amino acids. V lost 3 bases and J 2 bases, leaving 17 bases between the germline ends. Germline CDR1 and CDR2: SGHDT and YYEEEE.

This clonotype was seen a few times. This may be a read error: a much more frequent sequence differs by one nucleotide. The chain is built from TRBV5-8 and TRBJ2-1; no firm D call. Germline loops: CDR1 SGHTS, CDR2 YDEGEE. The CDR3 consists of 15 residues. Trimming stripped 0 bases from V and 1 base from J, with 8 bases between. The CDR3 sequence is CASSLGQRSYNEQFF. For the CDR3, the DNA is TGTGCCAGCAGCTTGGGCCAGAGATCCTACAATGAGCAGTTCTTC.

This clonotype was counted a few times. For the CDR3, the DNA is TGTGCCAGCAGCTTCCGACAGGTTAATGAGCAGTTCTTC. Translation: CASSFRQVNEQFF. The rearrangement uses TRBV7-2 and TRBJ2-1; possibly TRBD1 for D (6 bases). This CDR3 comprises 13 residues. The V gene lost 3 bases and the J gene lost 7 bases, with 10 bases spanning the gap. Germline CDR1 SGHTA, CDR2 FQGNSA.

Only a few counts were recorded for this clonotype. The germline gene is not matched at one end of the junction; a read error may be the cause. The genes are TRBV6-1 and TRBJ1-6; D remains ambiguous. The length of the CDR3 is 15 residues. Germline CDR1 and CDR2: MNHNS and SASEGT. CDR3 sequence reads: CASSEFAGNNSPLNF. The CDR3 DNA reads TGTGCCAGCAGTGAATTTGCAGGAAATAATTCACCCCTCAACTTT.

This clonotype has a count of ten or more. The V and J genes are TRBV6-5 and TRBJ2-2; D gene uncertain. Germline lookup yields CDR1 MNHEY and CDR2 SVGAGI. The CDR3 consists of 13 residues. Trimming cost V 7 bases and J 4 bases, with 10 bases left between them. CDR3 bases: TGTGCCAGCATTAAGGCCGGCACCGGGGAGCTGTTTTTT. It specifies CASIKAGTGELFF.

This clonotype appeared many times. The chain combines TRBV5-1 with TRBJ2-2; the match to TRBD1 covers 8 bases. Losses at the gene ends were 6 bases for V and 3 bases for J; bases not matched to a gene: 1. The CDR3 loop spans 13 amino acids. CDR1 and CDR2 (germline): SGHRS, YFSETQ. The CDR3 DNA sequence: TGCGCCAGCAAGGACAGGGACACCGGGGAGCTGTTTTTT. It translates to CASKDRDTGELFF.

This clonotype was observed at least ten times. The CDR3 loop reads CASSRSTGELFF. Here the CDR3 DNA reads TGTGCCAGCAGCCGTTCTACCGGGGAGCTGTTTTTT. The genes are TRBV9 and TRBJ2-2; no reliable D call. CDR3 size: 12 residues. Trimming pared 4 bases from V and 5 bases from J, leaving 6 bases between. Germline assignment: CDR1 SGDLS and CDR2 YYNGEE.

This clonotype was seen repeatedly, ten times or more. This rearrangement joins TRBV7-2 to TRBJ2-3, with D perhaps assigned TRBD1 or TRBD2 (5 bases each). The CDR3 totals 16 residues. Trimming left V 1 base short and J 3 bases short, with 14 bases between. Germline CDR1 reads SGHTA; CDR2 reads FQGNSA. For the CDR3, the DNA is TGTGCCAGCAGCTTAGTCCGACAGCGGATTACAGATACGCAGTATTTT. Its protein product is CASSLVRQRITDTQYF.

This clonotype has at least ten counts. The chain carries TRBV7-2 and TRBJ1-3, with D perhaps TRBD1 (6 bases). The length of the CDR3 is 15 residues. The V gene lost 7 bases and the J gene lost 0 bases, with 13 bases spanning the gap. Germline CDR1 is SGHTA and CDR2 is FQGNSA. Here the CDR3 reads CASTLNRDSGNTIYF. The DNA of the CDR3 is TGTGCCAGCACCTTGAACAGGGACTCTGGAAACACCATATATTTT.

This clonotype appeared many times. The chain is built from TRBV20-1 and TRBJ1-5; TRBD1 agrees at 7 bases. J was trimmed by 5 bases and V by 1 base; bases with no gene match: 5. From germline, CDR1 is DFQATT and CDR2 SNEGSKA (reference sequence). The CDR3 consists of 14 residues. The CDR3 coding sequence is TGCAGTGCTAGAGCCTTACAGGGGTATCAGCCCCAGCATTTT. It specifies CSARALQGYQPQHF.

This clonotype was seen ten or more times. V is TRBV7-2 and J is TRBJ2-2, with D maybe TRBD2 (5 bases). CDR1 and CDR2 (germline): SGHTA, FQGNSA. Trimming shortened V by 4 bases and J by 8 bases, and 11 bases separated the two germline ends. There are 13 residues in the CDR3. As DNA, the CDR3 is TGTGCCAGCAGCTCCTCCACGGGGGGGGAGCTGTTTTTT. Protein sequence: CASSSSTGGELFF.